This T cell receptor beta chain was sequenced during a study of OX40 agonist ivuxolimab in advanced cancers. Libraries were prepared by immunoSEQ multiplex PCR; TCRdb keeps only in-frame clonotypes and omits some of them. The table includes about 60,000 clones, around 90% detected once. The CDR3 has 14 residues. The germline V gene encodes CDR1 SGHAT and CDR2 FQNNGV. V dropped 5 bases and J dropped 0 bases, with 11 bases sitting between them. The clonotype was recovered from an adult with an advanced solid tumor such as melanoma, head and neck, liver or kidney cancer. V gene TRBV11-2 combines with J gene TRBJ2-7; the D call may be TRBD1 or TRBD2 (6 bases each). The input for sequencing was CD4+ or CD8+ T cells sorted from blood, taken in a trial of the OX40 agonist ivuxolimab. The CDR3 spells CASSRGGSSYEQYF. The CDR3 DNA is TGTGCCAGCAGCCGAGGGGGGAGCTCCTACGAGCAGTACTTC.